These 3 T cell receptor beta chains originate from one sample sequenced in a study of blood T cell repertoires in COVID-19. TCRdb keeps only in-frame clones here, not all; method: immunoSEQ multiplex PCR. The repertoire has about 260,000 clones, roughly 88% of them found once; the top ten carry around 0.7%. Sequencing was done on a sample of peripheral blood. All receptors come from a human donor in a cohort sampled during active COVID-19.

In DNA, the CDR3 is TGTGCCACCCGCGACACAAACACCGGGGAGCTGTTTTTT. This encodes CATRDTNTGELFF. This chain uses TRBV7-8 with TRBJ2-2; D unclear. CDR3 length: 13 residues. The V gene lost 10 bases and the J gene lost 2 bases, with 11 bases spanning the gap. CDR1 is SGHVS and CDR2 is FQNEAQ in the germline V gene.

This chain uses TRBV4-3 with TRBJ2-5; 12 bases agree with TRBD1. The trim removed 0 bases at V and 9 bases at J, leaving 17 bases unmatched. CDR1 and CDR2 (germline): LGHNA, YSLEER. The CDR3 sequence is 19 residues long. The DNA of the CDR3 is TGCGCCAGCAGCCAAGACACCGGGACAGGGGGCTCCCCGGGAAGGGCCCAGTACTTC. Protein sequence: CASSQDTGTGGSPGRAQYF.

The chain uses TRBV6-5 and TRBJ2-3, with D maybe TRBD2 (6 bases). The CDR3 is 14 amino acids. Germline CDR1 MNHEY, CDR2 SVGAGI. Trimming cost V 7 bases and J 3 bases, with 14 bases left between them. This CDR3 is CASKVSGSTDTQYF. CDR3 DNA sequence: TGTGCCAGCAAGGTCAGCGGGTCGACAGATACGCAGTATTTT.